These 12 T cell receptor beta chains were sequenced from one sample in a study of spatial heterogeneity in lung cancer. Study-wide findings and caveats: Tumors with more nonsynonymous mutations had more expanded intratumoral alpha and beta TCRs.

These receptors' antigens are unknown. TCRdb processed the 5' RACE reads anew with MiXCR; each CDR3 protein has one entry. The repertoire holds 7,500 to 10,000 distinct CDR3 sequences, with approximately 9.3% as singletons. As for time point: sample taken at primary tumor resection. Sequences were derived from lung tumor tissue, sampled at surgery. All receptors derive from a male donor with early-stage non-small cell lung cancer.

This clonotype is termed medium-sized. The chain uses TRBV28 and TRBJ2-2; weak D call: TRBD1 (5 bases). The CDR3 sequence is 15 residues long. Deletions cut 5 bases from V and 2 bases from J, with 12 bases between. Looked up from germline, CDR1 is MDHEN and CDR2 is SYDVKM. DNA of the CDR3: TGTGCCAGCAGTCTGGGGCCTAGTAACACCGGGGAGCTGTTTTTT. This sequence encodes CASSLGPSNTGELFF.

By share, this clonotype counts as medium-sized. The V and J genes are TRBV29-1 and TRBJ1-2; 7 nucleotides align to TRBD1. The germline V gene encodes CDR1 SQVTM and CDR2 ANQGSEA. The CDR3 is made up of 12 amino acids. With V trimmed by 7 bases and J by 8 bases, 10 bases remained unmatched. CDR3 nucleotide sequence: TGCAGCGCCGATACAGGGGAGGAAGGCTACACCTTC. This codes for CSADTGEEGYTF.

This clonotype was seen a few times. The CDR3: CASSLTGGANYGYTF. CDR3 bases: TGTGCCAGCAGCCTTACAGGGGGTGCTAACTATGGCTACACCTTC. The chain links TRBV3-1 to TRBJ1-2; 8 positions agree with TRBD1. The germline V gene encodes CDR1 LGHDT and CDR2 YNNKEL (reference sequence). The trim removed 4 bases at V and 0 bases at J, leaving 4 bases unmatched. The CDR3 spans 15 residues.

This clonotype is deemed medium-sized (0.01 to 0.1%). V gene TRBV2 combines with J gene TRBJ1-1, with D unclear. Trimming removed 5 bases from V and 1 base from J, with 11 bases in between. The CDR3 length is 14 residues. The V gene's germline CDR1 is SNHLY and CDR2 FYNNEI. CDR3 DNA sequence: TGTGCCAGCAGTTATTTAGGCCCGAACACTGAAGCTTTCTTT. Protein: CASSYLGPNTEAFF.

This clonotype has at least ten counts. The chain combines TRBV27 with TRBJ2-3, with unresolved D. The CDR3 totals 14 residues. The V gene's germline CDR1 is MNHEY and CDR2 SMNVEV (reference sequence). V was clipped by 7 bases and J by 2 bases, with 13 bases between them. As DNA, the CDR3 is TGTGCCAGCAACCGTGACGGCCTCACAGATACGCAGTATTTT. Amino acids: CASNRDGLTDTQYF.

This rearrangement joins TRBV6-5 to TRBJ2-3; D call uncertain. Per the germline V gene, CDR1 is MNHEY and CDR2 is SVGAGI. CDR3 length: 15 amino acids. Trimming took off 2 bases at V and 0 bases at J, with 9 bases between the two ends. CDR3 bases: TGTGCCAGCAGTTACCGTTGGGCAAGCACAGATACGCAGTATTTT. This translates into CASSYRWASTDTQYF.

Within the sample, this clonotype is medium-sized. The J gene is TRBJ1-1, the V gene TRBV20-1; TRBD1 is a possible D gene (6 bases). V was pared by 0 bases and J by 4 bases, with 15 bases between. The CDR3 has 15 residues. CDR1 is DFQATT and CDR2 is SNEGSKA in the germline V gene (reference sequence). This CDR3 reads CSARDHRGASTEAFF. The CDR3 nucleotides read TGCAGTGCTAGAGATCACCGGGGGGCGAGCACTGAAGCTTTCTTT.

This rearrangement joins TRBV28 to TRBJ2-7, with TRBD2 matching over 10 bases. J lost 3 bases, V lost 5 bases, and 7 bases had no gene match. The CDR3 length is 15 residues. Germline V gene sequence: CDR1 MDHEN, CDR2 SYDVKM. As DNA, the CDR3 is TGTGCCAGCAGTCCGGTGAGCGGGAGGGTCTACGAGCAGTACTTC. Translating it yields CASSPVSGRVYEQYF.

This clonotype was counted at least ten times. The chain has TRBV11-3 and TRBJ2-4, with 10 nucleotides matching TRBD2. Germline V gene lookup returns CDR1 SGHNT and CDR2 YENEEA. Trimming cost V 5 bases and J 1 base; bases outside gene matches: 8. The CDR3 covers 17 residues. CDR3 loop: CASSASSGSGAKNIQYF. The CDR3, as DNA: TGTGCCAGCAGCGCTTCTAGCGGGAGTGGGGCCAAAAACATTCAGTACTTC.

About this clonotype: This may come from a read error, since a much larger clone is one base off. The missing conserved phenylalanine or tryptophan at the end of this CDR3 makes a read error likely. The rearrangement joins TRBV5-4 to TRBJ2-2; D is possibly TRBD2 (6 bases). With 4 bases removed from V and 0 bases from J, the gap between germline ends came to 10 bases. CDR1 and CDR2 from the germline V gene are SGHNT and YYREEE (reference sequence). CDR3 size: 15 residues. The CDR3 DNA is TGTGCCAGCAGCCCCGGGAGCCCGAACACCGGGGAGCTGTTTCTT. The encoded protein is CASSPGSPNTGELFL.

This clonotype has at least ten counts. The chain links TRBV7-2 to TRBJ2-3; TRBD2 matches at 9 bases. V was clipped by 1 base and J by 6 bases; unmatched bases: 11. CDR1 and CDR2 (germline): SGHTA, FQGNSA. The length of the CDR3 is 17 residues. The DNA for the CDR3 is TGTGCCAGCAGCTTAGGGCGGGGGGGCCCGTCGATGGATACGCAGTATTTT. Its translation: CASSLGRGGPSMDTQYF.

This clonotype was detected ten times or more. The rearrangement links TRBV12-3 or TRBV12-4 to TRBJ2-5; D perhaps matches TRBD1 (6 bases). V lost 5 bases, J lost 2 bases, and 18 bases lay in between. This CDR3 contains 16 residues. DNA of the CDR3: TGTGCCAGCAGTCCATGGACAGTATCCTCTCAAGAGACCCAGTACTTC. Translation: CASSPWTVSSQETQYF.